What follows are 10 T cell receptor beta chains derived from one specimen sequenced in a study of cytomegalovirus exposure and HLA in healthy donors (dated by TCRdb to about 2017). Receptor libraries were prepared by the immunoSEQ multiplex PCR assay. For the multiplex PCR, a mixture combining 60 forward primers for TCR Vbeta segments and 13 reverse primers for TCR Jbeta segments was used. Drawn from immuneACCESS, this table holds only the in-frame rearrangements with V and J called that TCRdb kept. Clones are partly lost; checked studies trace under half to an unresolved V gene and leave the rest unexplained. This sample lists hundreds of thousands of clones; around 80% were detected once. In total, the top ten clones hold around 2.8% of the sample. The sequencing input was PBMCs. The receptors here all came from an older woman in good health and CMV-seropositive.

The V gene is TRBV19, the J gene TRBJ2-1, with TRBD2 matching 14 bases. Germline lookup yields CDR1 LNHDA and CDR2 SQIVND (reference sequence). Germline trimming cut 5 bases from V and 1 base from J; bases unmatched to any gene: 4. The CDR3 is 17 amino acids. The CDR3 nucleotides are TGTGCCAGTAGTGGACTAGCGGGAGGTCGGTCCTACAATGAGCAGTTCTTC. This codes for CASSGLAGGRSYNEQFF.

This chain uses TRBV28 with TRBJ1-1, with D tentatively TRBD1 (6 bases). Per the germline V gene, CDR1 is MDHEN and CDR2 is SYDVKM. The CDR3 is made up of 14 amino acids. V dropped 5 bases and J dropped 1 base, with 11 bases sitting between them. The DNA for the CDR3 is TGTGCCAGCAGTCCACCGACAGGGAACACTGAAGCTTTCTTT. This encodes CASSPPTGNTEAFF.

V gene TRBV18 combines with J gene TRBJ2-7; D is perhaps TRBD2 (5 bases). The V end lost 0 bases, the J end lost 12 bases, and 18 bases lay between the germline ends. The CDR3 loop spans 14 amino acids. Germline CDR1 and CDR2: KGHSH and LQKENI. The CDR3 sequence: CASSPPGDQKWRYF. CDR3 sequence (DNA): TGTGCCAGCTCACCACCCGGGGATCAAAAGTGGCGGTACTTC.

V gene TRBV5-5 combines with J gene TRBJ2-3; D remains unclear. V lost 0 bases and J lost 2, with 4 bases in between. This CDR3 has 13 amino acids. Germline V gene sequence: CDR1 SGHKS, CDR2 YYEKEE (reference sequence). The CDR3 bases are TGTGCCAGCAGCTTGGGTAACACAGATACGCAGTATTTT. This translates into CASSLGNTDTQYF.

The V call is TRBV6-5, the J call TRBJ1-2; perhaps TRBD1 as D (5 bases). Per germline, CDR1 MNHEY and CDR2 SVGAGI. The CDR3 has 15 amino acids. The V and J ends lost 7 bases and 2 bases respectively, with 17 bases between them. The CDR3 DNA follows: TGTGCCAGCACTTTTAAACCGGACACAAACTATGGCTACACCTTC. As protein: CASTFKPDTNYGYTF.

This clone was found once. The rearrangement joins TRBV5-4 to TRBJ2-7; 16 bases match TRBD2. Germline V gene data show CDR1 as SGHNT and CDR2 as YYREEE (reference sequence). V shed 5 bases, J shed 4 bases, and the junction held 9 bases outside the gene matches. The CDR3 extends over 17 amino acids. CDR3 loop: CASSPGTSGGGLYEQYF. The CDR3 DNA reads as TGTGCCAGCAGTCCCGGGACTAGCGGGGGGGGCCTTTACGAGCAGTACTTC.

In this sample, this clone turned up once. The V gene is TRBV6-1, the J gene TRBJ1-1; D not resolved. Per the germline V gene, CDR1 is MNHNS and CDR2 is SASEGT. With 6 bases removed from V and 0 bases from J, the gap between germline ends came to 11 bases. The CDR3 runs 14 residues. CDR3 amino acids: CASRAYRVNTEAFF. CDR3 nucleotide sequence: TGTGCCAGCAGGGCTTACAGAGTGAACACTGAAGCTTTCTTT.

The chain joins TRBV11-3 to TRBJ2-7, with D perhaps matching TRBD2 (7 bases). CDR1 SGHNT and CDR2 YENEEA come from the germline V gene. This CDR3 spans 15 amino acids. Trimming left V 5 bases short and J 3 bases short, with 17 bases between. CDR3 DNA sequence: TGTGCCAGCAGCCCGGCCGGGGGGCAATACTACGAGCAGTACTTC. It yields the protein CASSPAGGQYYEQYF.

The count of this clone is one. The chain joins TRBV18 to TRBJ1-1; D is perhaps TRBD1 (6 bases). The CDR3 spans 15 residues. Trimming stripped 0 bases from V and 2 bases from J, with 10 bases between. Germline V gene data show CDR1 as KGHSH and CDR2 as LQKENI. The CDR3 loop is CASSPPLGTNTEAFF. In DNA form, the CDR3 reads TGTGCCAGCTCACCACCCCTAGGGACAAACACTGAAGCTTTCTTT. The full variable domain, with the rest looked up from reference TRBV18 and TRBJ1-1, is NAGVMQNPRHLVRRRGQEARLRCSPMKGHSHVYWYRQLPEEGLKFMVYLQKENIIDESGMPKERFSAEFPKEGPSILRIQQVVRGDSAAYFCASSPPLGTNTEAFFGQGTRLTVV.

The CDR3 spells CASSLGPAEARGQPQHF. CDR3 coding DNA: TGCGCCAGCAGCTTGGGACCCGCGGAGGCTCGCGGTCAGCCCCAGCATTTT. The V call is TRBV5-1, the J call TRBJ1-5; D remains ambiguous. This CDR3 contains 17 residues. The V end lost 0 bases, the J end lost 6 bases, and 19 bases lay between the germline ends. Germline-derived CDR1 and CDR2 are SGHRS and YFSETQ. Drawing the rest from reference TRBV5-1 and TRBJ1-5, the complete variable domain is KAGVTQTPRYLIKTRGQQVTLSCSPISGHRSVSWYQQTPGQGLQFLFEYFSETQRNKGNFPGRFSGRQFSNSRSEMNVSTLELGDSALYLCASSLGPAEARGQPQHFGDGTRLSIL.